A single sample is the source of the 16 T cell receptor beta chains below, sequenced in a study of blood T cell repertoires in COVID-19. Produced via immunoSEQ multiplex PCR; TCRdb's table is partial and in-frame only. The sample carries 130,000 to 150,000 clones, around 78% recorded once. Material: peripheral blood. These receptors all come from a woman in her sixties with acute or convalescent COVID-19.

The chain employs TRBV5-1 and TRBJ2-5; 8 bases fit TRBD1. Germline loops: CDR1 SGHRS, CDR2 YFSETQ. Trimming took 4 bases from V and 5 from J; bases not matched to a gene: 10. The CDR3 consists of 15 residues. CDR3 in amino acids: CASSPGQALGETQYF. DNA of the CDR3: TGCGCCAGCAGCCCGGGACAGGCCCTAGGGGAGACCCAGTACTTC.

This chain links TRBV5-1 with TRBJ2-1; 15 bases match TRBD2. V was clipped by 1 base and J by 6 bases; unmatched bases: 2. The CDR3 length is 16 residues. Germline values: CDR1 SGHRS, CDR2 YFSETQ. The CDR3 is CASSLLGLAGGNEQFF. The DNA for the CDR3 is TGCGCCAGCAGCTTGTTGGGACTAGCGGGGGGCAATGAGCAGTTCTTC.

In the case of this clone: The same CDR3 arises from other DNA sequences in this sample as well. The rearrangement uses TRBV2 and TRBJ2-1, with 12 nucleotides matching TRBD2. V trimming: 6 bases; J trimming: 4 bases; junction bases outside the gene matches: 1. The CDR3 consists of 14 residues. Germline CDR1 reads SNHLY; CDR2 reads FYNNEI. Here the CDR3 DNA reads TGTGCCAGCAGGACTAGCGGGAGTTACAATGAGCAGTTCTTC. Residues: CASRTSGSYNEQFF. Full variable domain (outside the CDR3, taken from reference TRBV2 and TRBJ2-1): EPEVTQTPSHQVTQMGQEVILRCVPISNHLYFYWYRQILGQKVEFLVSFYNNEISEKSEIFDDQFSVERPDGSNFTLKIRSTKLEDSAMYFCASRTSGSYNEQFFGPGTRLTVL.

This chain uses TRBV6-6 with TRBJ1-5; tentative D call: TRBD1 (6 bases). The CDR3 extends over 13 amino acids. V was pared by 8 bases and J by 3 bases, with 11 bases between. CDR1 is MNHNY and CDR2 is SVGAGI in the germline V gene (reference sequence). CDR3 protein: CASRGGDNQPQHF. In DNA form, the CDR3 reads TGTGCCAGCCGAGGGGGTGACAATCAGCCCCAGCATTTT.

This chain connects TRBV6-5 to TRBJ2-1; no clear D gene. V was trimmed by 4 bases and J by 9 bases, leaving 10 bases between them. This CDR3 comprises 12 residues. CDR1 and CDR2 (germline): MNHEY, SVGAGI. Here the CDR3 DNA reads TGTGCCAGCAGTTTGAAGCACGGTGAGCAGTTCTTC. It is translated as CASSLKHGEQFF.

This chain connects TRBV6-5 to TRBJ1-5; D not resolved. The CDR3 is made up of 14 amino acids. The germline V gene has CDR1 MNHEY and CDR2 SVGAGI. Trimming pared 4 bases from V and 0 bases from J, leaving 7 bases between. CDR3: CASSSQYSNQPQHF. For the CDR3, the DNA is TGTGCCAGCAGTTCACAGTATAGCAATCAGCCCCAGCATTTT.

This chain connects TRBV19 to TRBJ1-5; TRBD1 matches 8 bases. V gave up 7 bases and J gave up 3 bases; unmatched junction bases: 8. Germline CDR1 and CDR2: LNHDA and SQIVND (reference sequence). This CDR3 has 15 amino acids. CDR3 bases: TGTGCCAGTATATTTCAGGGGGCCGCCAATCAGCCCCAGCATTTT. Translating gives CASIFQGAANQPQHF.

This chain joins TRBV11-2 and TRBJ1-3, with TRBD1 matching 8 bases. Germline V gene sequence: CDR1 SGHAT, CDR2 FQNNGV. The CDR3 runs to 19 residues. The junction had 14 bases not matched to a gene; V was cut back by 4 bases and J by 0 bases. The CDR3 sequence is CASSSPPGRRGLSGNTIYF. CDR3 sequence (DNA): TGTGCCAGCAGCTCACCCCCAGGCCGCAGGGGGCTCTCTGGAAACACCATATATTTT.

The CDR3, as DNA: TGTGCCAGCAGCCCTTCAGGGAACACTGAAGCTTTCTTT. It specifies CASSPSGNTEAFF. The rearrangement uses TRBV3-1 (or the pseudogene TRBV3-2) and TRBJ1-1, with D hard to call. Deletions cut 4 bases from V and 1 base from J, with 7 bases between. This CDR3 is built from 13 residues. In germline, CDR1 is LGHDT, CDR2 YNNKEL (reference sequence).

This clone was observed a handful of times. The V gene is TRBV27, the J gene TRBJ1-2; maybe TRBD1 (5 bases). V was shortened by 3 bases and J by 0 bases, with 11 bases between the two germline ends. The CDR3 is 15 residues long. In germline, CDR1 is MNHEY, CDR2 SMNVEV (reference sequence). The CDR3 loop reads CASSFEAGSNYGYTF. The CDR3 DNA follows: TGTGCCAGCAGTTTTGAGGCAGGGTCTAACTATGGCTACACCTTC.

In its sample, this clone was seen a few times. The chain joins TRBV15 to TRBJ2-1, with a possible D match to TRBD1 (6 bases). The CDR3 has 13 residues. CDR1 and CDR2 (germline): LNHNV, YYDKDF (reference sequence). Trimming pared 0 bases from V and 10 bases from J, leaving 10 bases between. The CDR3 region has the DNA TGTGCCACCAGCAGAGATTCCGGACAGGAGCAGTTCTTC. Translated, it gives CATSRDSGQEQFF.

The chain has TRBV16 and TRBJ2-5; tentatively, D is TRBD2 (6 bases). Germline lookup yields CDR1 KGHSY and CDR2 FQNENV. V dropped 3 bases and J dropped 5 bases, with 25 bases sitting between them. The length of the CDR3 is 18 residues. The CDR3: CASSHFQAWAVAGETQYF. The CDR3 region has the DNA TGTGCCAGCAGCCATTTTCAAGCCTGGGCGGTTGCGGGGGAGACCCAGTACTTC.

In nucleotides, the CDR3 is TGTGCCAGCAGCTCCGGACTAGCGGGAGGGATCCATGAGCAGTTCTTC. Its protein is CASSSGLAGGIHEQFF. V gene TRBV5-4 combines with J gene TRBJ2-1; 15 bases map to TRBD2. V trimming: 3 bases; J trimming: 8 bases; junction bases outside the gene matches: 6. This CDR3 is 16 amino acids long. The germline gives CDR1 SGHNT, CDR2 YYREEE (reference sequence).

CDR3 region: CASSLQGATSYEQYF. CDR3 DNA: TGTGCCAGCAGCTTACAGGGGGCAACGTCCTACGAGCAGTACTTC. The chain recombines TRBV28 with TRBJ2-7; 9 nucleotides line up with TRBD1. The CDR3 extends over 15 amino acids. Losses at the gene ends were 6 bases for V and 1 base for J; bases not matched to a gene: 7. The germline gives CDR1 MDHEN, CDR2 SYDVKM.

V and J are TRBV28 and TRBJ2-7; possibly TRBD2 for D (6 bases). V dropped 3 bases and J dropped 3 bases, with 15 bases sitting between them. The germline V gene has CDR1 MDHEN and CDR2 SYDVKM. This CDR3 has 15 amino acids. The DNA for the CDR3 is TGTGCCAGCAGTTTCGGAGGGACTGTTCACTACGAGCAGTACTTC. This gives the protein CASSFGGTVHYEQYF. Variable domain in full (rest from reference TRBV28 and TRBJ2-7): DVKVTQSSRYLVKRTGEKVFLECVQDMDHENMFWYRQDPGLGLRLIYFSYDVKMKEKGDIPEGYSVSREKKERFSLILESASTNQTSMYLCASSFGGTVHYEQYFGPGTRLTVT.

The V call is TRBV19, the J call TRBJ2-1, with 7 bases that match TRBD2. CDR3 length: 13 amino acids. Germline values: CDR1 LNHDA, CDR2 SQIVND (reference sequence). Losses at the gene ends were 5 bases for V and 9 bases for J; bases not matched to a gene: 7. CDR3 in DNA: TGTGCCAGTAGTCTAACGTCGGGAGGTGAGCAGTTCTTC. Translation gives CASSLTSGGEQFF.